This TCR beta chain was profiled in a study of cytomegalovirus exposure and HLA in healthy donors (dated by TCRdb to about 2017). Background for the entire study: An earlier analysis of several hundred of the donors reported about 260 Gb of sequence data and 117 million unique TCR beta sequences obtained from approximately 180 million T cells. Among roughly 400 genotyped donors of the cohort, an average of approximately 240,000 unique TCR beta nucleotide sequences was sequenced per donor, of which about 20% were non-productive. Class I and class II HLA loci were covered by the typing at four-digit resolution. The study was designed to test whether signatures of past pathogen exposure could be identified by cataloging public T cell receptors. Among the roughly 400 genotyped donors, roughly 80% belonged to the genetic ancestry cluster associated with self-reported Caucasian donors. In the later analysis, no new phenotypic data were used to find candidate immune exposures; instead, reliance was placed on TCR beta sequences and their occurrence across donors. Every repertoire in the discovery cohort had been generated on one and the same sequencing platform. An earlier analysis of 587 of the donors used high-throughput TCR beta sequencing to judge whether each TCR beta V gene segment behaved as functional or pseudogenic. An early release that covered roughly 600 HLA-typed donors contained approximately 300 gigabases of sequencing data and approximately 85 million unique TCR sequences. A handful of DR-DQ haplotypes were handled as single units for association and clustering because linkage in the cohort was strong. Besides the first cohort of around 700 subjects, a separate validation cohort made up of 120 different subjects was used. A later analysis re-analyzed previously published TCR beta repertoires from 666 donors and added high-resolution HLA genotyping to study TCR occurrence patterns. The number of typed donors differed by locus: about 620-640 for A, B, C, DRB1 and DQB1; approximately 540 for DQA1; 600 to 610 for DPA1; and roughly 490 for DPB1. Alongside the repertoire data, information on donor age, sex, ethnicity and CMV serostatus was compiled. High-throughput TCR immunosequencing, statistical association of individual TCRs with disease status, and machine learning were combined to predict cytomegalovirus infection status. The study profiled the T cell repertoires of under 850 subjects by immunosequencing and related them to cytomegalovirus serostatus. A later genetic analysis used genome-wide SNP genotypes for about 65% of the roughly 670 donors, treating that subset as a discovery cohort. Results the study describes overall, beyond this receptor: A later analysis associated 16,951 TCR beta sequences with specific HLA alleles at a false discovery rate of 0.05. A later analysis reported that several top co-occurrence clusters appeared linked to parvovirus B19, influenza, CMV and Epstein-Barr virus. In vitro tests confirmed that a few of the cytomegalovirus-associated TCR beta chains recognize cytomegalovirus antigens. Roughly uniform sequencing depth across donors was assumed in presence/absence analyses, although this assumption may not hold. Most TCR sequences were observed very rarely across donors, whereas some public TCRs were present in many individuals. An association between a missense DCLRE1C variant and V-gene and J-gene trimming of TCR beta chains was found in a later genetic analysis and replicated in an independent cohort. According to the authors, the approach could potentially be generalized to other disease states and immunological phenotypes. CMV serostatus was the only immune exposure information available for the cohort. Compared with equally common non-associated chains, HLA-associated TCR beta chains in a later analysis were more clonally expanded and had lower generation probabilities. Because counts were too low, about 18 rarely observed V segments, including chromosome 9 orphons, were left out of the earlier analysis of 587 of the donors. A later analysis found that most CMV-associated TCR beta chains appeared HLA-restricted, with HLA associations seemingly driven largely by CMV exposure. In both the original and validation cohorts, the classifier was reported to diagnose cytomegalovirus status with high specificity and sensitivity. When HLA alleles, especially DR and DQ, strongly co-occurred, attributing TCR associations to individual alleles was difficult. In a later genetic analysis, fewer N-insertions in productive TCRs were reported among donors in an Asian-associated ancestry cluster than the approximately 670-donor mean. A further reported finding was that TCR beta sequences accurately predicted the HLA-A and HLA-B alleles for most subjects in the first cohort. A total of about 180 TCR beta chains were listed by the study as associated with cytomegalovirus. Because HLA typing was unavailable for some donors at each locus, only the typed subset was used in association tests. A group of highly shared sequence variants was considered likely to be a technical artifact of the sequencing pipeline. Linkage disequilibrium might explain the correlated functional status among segregating V segments, but an unknown experimental factor could not be ruled out. In a later analysis, TCR association rates were found to vary across HLA loci, with the most associated TCRs seen for DRB1 alleles and the fewest for HLA-C alleles. This cohort had only TCR beta chains sequenced, and the lack of alpha or paired-chain data limited which features could be detected. In an earlier analysis of about 540 of the donors, most TCR beta V segments were observed in productive rearrangements about 90% or about 30% of the time, broadly matching IMGT annotations.

Receptor libraries were prepared by the immunoSEQ multiplex PCR assay. For the multiplex PCR, a mixture combining 60 forward primers for TCR Vbeta segments and 13 reverse primers for TCR Jbeta segments was used. The CDR3 region of rearranged TCR beta genes was amplified from genomic DNA by a multiplex PCR assay. The Illumina HiSeq System was used to sequence the amplified TCR beta libraries as 87-base-pair reads. The original pipeline was this. A later analysis counted 75 million to 100 million unique TCR beta chains across the 690 or so repertoires, and 10 million to 12 million of these chains were shared by at least two donors. To remove PCR and sequencing errors, raw reads were error-corrected and collapsed into unique sequences using a nearest-neighbor algorithm that merged closely related sequences. To assign V, D and J gene segments, CDR3 sequences were aligned to IMGT reference sequences. For a sequence to be retained, a match of at least six nucleotides was required to both a V gene segment and a J gene segment. A rearrangement counted as productive if the CDR3 had no stop codons and remained in frame with V and J, and every other rearrangement counted as non-productive. CDR3 was defined according to IMGT convention as the region running from the second conserved V-encoded cysteine to the conserved J-encoded phenylalanine. In an earlier analysis of around 570 of the donors, sequences lacking an unambiguous match to a single V gene segment were excluded. In an earlier analysis of about 590 of the donors, a V segment was called functional when productive rearrangements were above 56.7%, and segregating when the standard deviation between donors exceeded 5%. To diagnose cytomegalovirus status from the catalog of TCR beta chain sequences, a statistical classification framework was built. In a later analysis, V and J genes were assigned by comparing TCR nucleotide sequences against IMGT/GENE-DB human TR gene sequences. Using the TCRdist pipeline, a later analysis assigned CDR3 sequences along with most-parsimonious VDJ recombination scenarios. In a later analysis, every TCR beta chain was defined by the combination of its CDR3 amino acid sequence and its V-gene family, and reads without a unique V-gene family were dropped. A later analysis removed 600 or so highly shared, low-generation-probability nucleotide sequences to deal with suspected cross-contamination and a sequencing artifact. For each public chain, a later analysis derived a clonal expansion index from normalized ranks of inferred template counts within each repertoire. A later analysis computed generation probabilities with a VDJ recombination model fitted to out-of-frame rearrangements, and checked the results against IGoR. In a later analysis, hypergeometric tests were used to score TCR-TCR, TCR-HLA and TCR-CMV co-occurrence, with a repertoire-size bias correction applied to TCR pairs. In a later analysis, false discovery rates were estimated by permuting HLA or CMV assignments 20 times. In a later analysis, co-occurring TCRs were grouped using DBSCAN, and TCRdist sequence similarity was added for clustering within HLA-allele-positive subsets. For co-occurrence clustering, repertoires with fewer than 30,000 or more than 120,000 public chains were excluded, along with roughly 5 repertoires with anomalous nucleotide sharing. In TCRdb, the immuneACCESS table is reduced to in-frame sequences with V and J assigned. These tables do not hold every clone; where another copy was compared, an unresolved V gene accounts for under half, and the others remain unexplained. V, J and clone size were drawn from that table, and D and trimming were deduced from the DNA. The sample table holds around 160,000 clones, of which 60% to 80% were seen once. Clones ranked in the top ten supply over 4% of the sample.

Details on this clone: This receptor's antigen is unknown. Base-call qualities are not available, and no considerably larger clone is one nucleotide away.

In total, fewer than 750 healthy bone marrow donors made up the cohort. Cohort members were all nominally healthy when sampled, although unrecorded immune exposures were likely present. The donor was CMV seronegative and belonged to the group of more than 300 seronegative cohort members. Each donor provided a peripheral blood sample, and peripheral blood mononuclear cells were used for TCR beta sequencing. The Qiagen DNeasy Blood Extraction Kit was used to extract genomic DNA from the blood cell samples. The source material was PBMCs. This receptor was identified in a male donor in good health and CMV-seronegative.

The CDR3 reads CASSLELAEDTQYF. DNA sequence: TGTGCCAGCAGCTTGGAACTAGCAGAAGATACGCAGTATTTT. The chain is encoded by TRBV5-4 joined to TRBJ2-3, with a weak D call of TRBD2 (6 bases match). Taken from the germline V gene (reference sequence), the CDR1 and CDR2 loops are SGHNT and YYREEE. V and J are truncated by 0 bases and 5 bases respectively, leaving an intervening sequence of 10 bases. Its CDR3 holds 14 amino acids, cysteine through phenylalanine. The sequence is cut down to CDR3 DNA, 42 bases in frame from base 1.